These 24 T cell receptor beta chains originate from one sample sequenced in a study of CD8 T cells in ankylosing spondylitis. TCRdb passed the 5' RACE reads through MiXCR, listing each CDR3 protein once. The profile shows more than 100,000 distinct CDR3 sequences, roughly 10% of them singletons. Sequenced input: blood, either unsorted or a sorted T cell fraction (not recorded which). The source of these receptors is a female donor with ankylosing spondylitis or in good health (not recorded which).

The V gene is TRBV7-3, the J gene TRBJ2-1; 7 bases fit TRBD1. With 5 bases clipped from V and 10 bases from J, the junction kept 11 bases outside the gene matches. CDR1 is SGHTA, CDR2 FQGTGA, per germline. The CDR3 is made up of 14 amino acids. CDR3 sequence: CASSPRDSDDEQFF. Written as DNA, the CDR3 is TGTGCCAGCAGCCCACGGGACAGCGACGACGAGCAGTTCTTC.

This clonotype has a handful of counts. V gene TRBV20-1 combines with J gene TRBJ2-3, with 12 bases identical to TRBD2. V lost 5 bases and J lost 0; bases outside the gene matches: 3. The CDR3 is 15 amino acids. Germline V CDR1 and CDR2: DFQATT, SNEGSKA (reference sequence). The CDR3 bases are TGCAGTGCTTCTAGCGGGGGGGCTAGCACAGATACGCAGTATTTT. This sequence encodes CSASSGGASTDTQYF.

This clonotype was observed at least ten times. This chain uses TRBV5-5 with TRBJ2-6, with D unresolved. Germline loops: CDR1 SGHKS, CDR2 YYEKEE (reference sequence). Between the trimmed V and J ends, which lost 3 bases and 0 bases, there was a span of 4 bases. CDR3 length equals 14 residues. CDR3 sequence: CASSSSSGANVLTF. CDR3 in DNA: TGTGCCAGCAGCTCCAGCTCTGGGGCCAACGTCCTGACTTTC.

In its sample, this clonotype was seen many times. The chain joins TRBV3-1 to TRBJ2-1; D call uncertain. From germline, CDR1 is LGHDT and CDR2 YNNKEL (reference sequence). Trimming removed 3 bases from V and 10 bases from J, with 13 bases in between. The CDR3 loop spans 13 amino acids. The CDR3 protein is CASSQMGTGEQFF. The DNA for the CDR3 is TGTGCCAGCAGCCAGATGGGTACCGGGGAGCAGTTCTTC.

For this clonotype: A much more abundant neighbour one base away suggests this may be a read error. V gene TRBV10-1 combines with J gene TRBJ2-2; D is ambiguous. V was cut by 8 bases and J by 1 base, with 8 bases left in between. This CDR3 comprises 13 residues. Germline V gene lookup returns CDR1 WNHNN and CDR2 SYGVQD (reference sequence). CDR3 loop: CASGKRNTGELFF. CDR3 DNA sequence: TGCGCCAGCGGTAAAAGGAACACCGGGGAGCTGTTTTTT.

In its sample, this clonotype was seen many times. In DNA form, the CDR3 reads TGCGCCAGCAGCCGATCGACTGATAACTATGGCTACACCTTC. It specifies CASSRSTDNYGYTF. The chain is built from TRBV5-1 and TRBJ1-2; D gene unclear. V gave up 4 bases and J gave up 1 base, with 11 bases separating them. CDR3 length: 14 amino acids. CDR1 SGHRS and CDR2 YFSETQ come from the germline V gene.

This clonotype was counted ten times or more. The rearrangement joins TRBV5-1 to TRBJ2-1, with 16 bases aligning to TRBD2. The CDR3 sequence is 17 residues long. The trim removed 0 bases at V and 10 bases at J, leaving 7 bases unmatched. The germline V gene encodes CDR1 SGHRS and CDR2 YFSETQ. The CDR3 reads CASSLVGLAGGSQEQFF. In nucleotides, the CDR3 is TGCGCCAGCAGCTTGGTGGGACTAGCGGGGGGGTCTCAAGAGCAGTTCTTC.

In its sample, this clonotype was seen a few times. The chain employs TRBV7-9 and TRBJ2-1, with no clear D. The CDR3 covers 13 residues. V was pared by 3 bases and J by 6 bases, with 9 bases between. Germline CDR1 is SEHNR and CDR2 is FQNEAQ (reference sequence). Here the CDR3 DNA reads TGTGCCAGCAGCTTGGACCACGCCAATGAGCAGTTCTTC. Protein sequence: CASSLDHANEQFF.

This clonotype was observed many times. The rearrangement uses TRBV2 and TRBJ2-2; weak D call: TRBD1 (6 bases). From germline, CDR1 is SNHLY and CDR2 FYNNEI. The ends were cut back, 10 bases at V and 4 bases at J, with 13 bases in the middle. This CDR3 spans 13 amino acids. The CDR3, as DNA: TGTGCCACCAATACAGGGATCACCGGGGAGCTGTTTTTT. Protein: CATNTGITGELFF.

The sample holds many counts of this clonotype. This sequence joins TRBV11-2 and TRBJ1-2, with 7 bases lining up with TRBD1. The V segment lost 3 bases and the J segment 7 bases; nucleotides outside the gene matches: 8. The CDR3 extends over 14 amino acids. Germline V CDR1 and CDR2: SGHAT, FQNNGV. The CDR3 coding sequence is TGTGCCAGCAGCTTCACTCAGGGGGACGGTGGCTACACCTTC. Residues: CASSFTQGDGGYTF.

The rearrangement links TRBV7-9 to TRBJ2-2, with 14 bases lining up with TRBD2. Germline V gene sequence: CDR1 SEHNR, CDR2 FQNEAQ (reference sequence). The junction had 4 bases not matched to a gene; V was cut back by 3 bases and J by 7 bases. This CDR3 has 16 residues. The CDR3 bases are TGTGCCAGCAGCTTGGGACTAGCGGGAGTTGGCGGGGAGCTGTTTTTT. It specifies CASSLGLAGVGGELFF.

This clonotype was seen just once. Just one base apart from a much larger clone, this may be a read error. This chain connects TRBV2 to TRBJ1-1; no clear D gene. Germline lookup yields CDR1 SNHLY and CDR2 FYNNEI. This CDR3 region has 15 residues. The CDR3 reads CASNRPASMNTEASF. The CDR3 DNA sequence: TGTGCCAGCAACCGCCCGGCCTCCATGAACACTGAAGCTTCCTTT.

The chain is built from TRBV12-3 or TRBV12-4 and TRBJ2-4; D gene unclear. V lost 7 bases and J lost 7, with 17 bases in between. This CDR3 is 14 amino acids long. CDR3: CASTPQAPNNIQYF. The CDR3 DNA reads as TGTGCCAGCACCCCCCAGGCACCAAACAACATTCAGTACTTC.

This clonotype was seen more than once but under ten times. The chain uses TRBV6-5 and TRBJ2-1; D not certain. CDR3 size: 13 residues. Trimming shortened V by 4 bases and J by 8 bases, and 12 bases separated the two germline ends. Per the germline V gene, CDR1 is MNHEY and CDR2 is SVGAGI. The CDR3 loop is CASSSHEAHEQFF. The CDR3 DNA reads TGTGCCAGCAGTTCCCATGAAGCCCATGAGCAGTTCTTC.

A few counts support this clonotype. The chain is built from TRBV11-2 and TRBJ2-7; D possibly uses TRBD1 or TRBD2 (5 bases each). Germline V gene lookup returns CDR1 SGHAT and CDR2 FQNNGV. Trimming shortened V by 6 bases and J by 3 bases, and 15 bases separated the two germline ends. The CDR3 extends over 14 amino acids. CDR3 in DNA: TGTGCCAGCAGTTCGCGCCGGGGCAGCTACGAGCAGTACTTC. This gives the protein CASSSRRGSYEQYF.

At least ten counts were recorded for this clonotype. The CDR3: CASSRSLGSGNTIYF. CDR3 bases: TGTGCCAGCAGTCGGAGCCTTGGCTCTGGAAACACCATATATTTT. The rearrangement joins TRBV6-1 to TRBJ1-3; D not resolved. CDR3 length: 15 amino acids. The V gene's germline CDR1 is MNHNS and CDR2 SASEGT. V was cut by 5 bases and J by 0 bases, with 11 bases left in between.

This sequence joins TRBV28 and TRBJ2-3, with TRBD2 matching 9 bases. The CDR3 spans 16 residues. V lost 6 bases, J lost 11 bases, and 18 bases stayed unmatched. Germline V CDR1 and CDR2: MDHEN, SYDVKM. The CDR3 region has the DNA TGTGCCAGCAGCCTGATTTCGAGCGGGGGGCGTTATATGCAGTATTTT. This encodes CASSLISSGGRYMQYF.

Many counts were recorded for this clonotype. Relative to the germline gene, one junction end is altered; a read error may explain this. The chain is built from TRBV11-2 and TRBJ2-1; 9 bases fit TRBD1. Germline lookup yields CDR1 SGHAT and CDR2 FQNNGV. CDR3 length: 15 amino acids. The CDR3 bases are TGTGCCAGCAGCCTAGACAGGGGGGGTTACAATGAGCAGTTCTTC. It is translated as CASSLDRGGYNEQFF.

This clonotype came up many times. The chain employs TRBV12-3 or TRBV12-4 and TRBJ2-3; D is possibly TRBD1 (6 bases). The CDR3 sequence is 14 residues long. V dropped 10 bases and J dropped 2 bases, with 16 bases sitting between them. CDR3 amino acids: CATTDRIHTDTQYF. The DNA of the CDR3 is TGTGCCACCACCGACAGGATCCACACAGATACGCAGTATTTT.

In its sample, this clonotype was seen many times. This chain joins TRBV5-1 and TRBJ1-1; D perhaps matches TRBD1 (6 bases). Trimming removed 4 bases at V and 1 base at J, with 29 bases between. Germline CDR1 is SGHRS and CDR2 is YFSETQ. There are 20 residues in the CDR3. The CDR3 DNA reads TGCGCCAGCAGCCGTATTACATATCCACAGGGAATATTGAAGAACACTGAAGCTTTCTTT. Translated, it gives CASSRITYPQGILKNTEAFF.

This clonotype was seen at least ten times. The chain uses TRBV20-1 and TRBJ2-7; no firm D call. The CDR3 spans 13 residues. The germline CDR1 and CDR2 sequences are DFQATT and SNEGSKA (reference sequence). Trimming removed 1 base from V and 5 bases from J, with 12 bases in between. CDR3 in amino acids: CSARGLPSDEQYF. The CDR3 region has the DNA TGCAGTGCTAGAGGTCTTCCTTCGGACGAGCAGTACTTC.

This clonotype came up many times. The chain is built from TRBV10-1 and TRBJ2-7; D unresolved. CDR1 and CDR2 from the germline V gene are WNHNN and SYGVQD (reference sequence). Trimming removed 2 bases from V and 3 bases from J, with 8 bases in between. The CDR3 runs 13 residues. CDR3 region: CASSEGPFYEQYF. CDR3 bases: TGCGCCAGCAGTGAGGGACCTTTCTACGAGCAGTACTTC.

The rearrangement uses TRBV7-9 and TRBJ2-4; perhaps TRBD2 as D (5 bases). The CDR3 consists of 15 residues. The germline gives CDR1 SEHNR, CDR2 FQNEAQ (reference sequence). The V end lost 5 bases, the J end lost 1 base, and 12 bases lay between the germline ends. Written as DNA, the CDR3 is TGTGCCAGCAGCGGGCGAGGGTTTGCCAAAAACATTCAGTACTTC. It yields the protein CASSGRGFAKNIQYF.

This clonotype was seen ten or more times. V gene TRBV3-1 combines with J gene TRBJ2-3, with a tentative D call TRBD1 (6 bases). Germline V gives CDR1 LGHDT, CDR2 YNNKEL (reference sequence). V was trimmed by 1 base and J by 4 bases, leaving 15 bases between them. This CDR3 region has 16 residues. For the CDR3, the DNA is TGTGCCAGCAGCCAAGTCAGGGGTGATCTCTCAGATACGCAGTATTTT. This codes for CASSQVRGDLSDTQYF.